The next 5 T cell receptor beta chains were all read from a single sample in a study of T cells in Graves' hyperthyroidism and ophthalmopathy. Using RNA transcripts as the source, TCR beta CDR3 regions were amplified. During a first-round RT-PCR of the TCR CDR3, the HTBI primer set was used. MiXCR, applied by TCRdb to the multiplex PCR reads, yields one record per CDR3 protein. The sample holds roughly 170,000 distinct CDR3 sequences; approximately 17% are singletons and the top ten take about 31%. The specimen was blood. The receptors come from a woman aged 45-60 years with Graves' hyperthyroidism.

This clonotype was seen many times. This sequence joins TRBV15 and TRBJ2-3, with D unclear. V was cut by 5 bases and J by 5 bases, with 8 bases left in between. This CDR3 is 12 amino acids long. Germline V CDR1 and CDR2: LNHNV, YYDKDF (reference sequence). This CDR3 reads CATSAYQDTQYF. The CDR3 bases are TGTGCCACCAGCGCCTACCAAGATACGCAGTATTTT.

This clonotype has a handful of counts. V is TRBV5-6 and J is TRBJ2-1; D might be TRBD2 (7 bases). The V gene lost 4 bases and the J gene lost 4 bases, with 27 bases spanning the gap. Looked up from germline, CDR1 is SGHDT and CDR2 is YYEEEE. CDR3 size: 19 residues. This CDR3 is CASSPPPEWGGALYNEQFF. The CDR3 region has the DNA TGTGCCAGCAGCCCCCCCCCAGAATGGGGGGGGGCTCTTTACAATGAGCAGTTCTTC.

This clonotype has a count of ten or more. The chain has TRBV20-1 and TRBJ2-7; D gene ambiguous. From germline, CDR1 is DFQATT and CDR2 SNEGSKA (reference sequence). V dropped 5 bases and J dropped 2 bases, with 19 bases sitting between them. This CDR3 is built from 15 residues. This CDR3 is CSAGSAQTGAYEQYF. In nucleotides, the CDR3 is TGCAGTGCTGGATCCGCGCAGACCGGAGCCTACGAGCAGTACTTC.

The CDR3 sequence: CASSPLPHRGVQETQYF. As DNA, the CDR3 is TGTGCCAGCAGCCCCCTTCCCCACAGAGGAGTCCAAGAGACCCAGTACTTC. The chain is built from TRBV7-9 and TRBJ2-5; D unclear. This CDR3 has 17 amino acids. Germline CDR1 SEHNR, CDR2 FQNEAQ (reference sequence). Trimming removed 5 bases from V and 1 base from J, with 20 bases in between. Based on the CDR3 plus reference TRBV7-9 and TRBJ2-5, the full variable domain is DTGVSQNPRHKITKRGQNVTFRCDPISEHNRLYWYRQTLGQGPEFLTYFQNEAQLEKSRLLSDRFSAERPKGSFSTLEIQRTEQGDSAMYLCASSPLPHRGVQETQYFGPGTRLLVL.

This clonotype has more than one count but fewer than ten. The CDR3 DNA reads as TGCGCCAGCAGCCAAGGGGGTCCGAACACTGAAGCTTTCTTT. It yields the protein CASSQGGPNTEAFF. This chain uses TRBV4-1 with TRBJ1-1; no clear D. This CDR3 comprises 14 residues. Between the trimmed V and J ends, which lost 1 base and 1 base, there was a span of 7 bases. Germline CDR1 MGHRA, CDR2 YSYEKL.